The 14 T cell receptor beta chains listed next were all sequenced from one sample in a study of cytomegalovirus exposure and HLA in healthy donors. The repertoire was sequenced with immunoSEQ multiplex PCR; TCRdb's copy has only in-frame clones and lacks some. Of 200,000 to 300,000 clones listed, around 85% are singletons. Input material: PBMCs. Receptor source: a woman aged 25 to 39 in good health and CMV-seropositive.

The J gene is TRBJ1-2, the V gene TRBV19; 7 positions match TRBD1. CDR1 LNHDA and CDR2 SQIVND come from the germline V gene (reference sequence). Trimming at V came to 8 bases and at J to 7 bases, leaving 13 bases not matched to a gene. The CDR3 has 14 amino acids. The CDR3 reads CASGETGTEGGYTF. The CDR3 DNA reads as TGTGCCAGTGGAGAGACAGGGACTGAGGGTGGCTACACCTTC. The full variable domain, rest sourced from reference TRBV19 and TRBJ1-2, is DGGITQSPKYLFRKEGQNVTLSCEQNLNHDAMYWYRQDPGQGLRLIYYSQIVNDFQKGDIAEGYSVSREKKESFPLTVTSAQKNPTAFYLCASGETGTEGGYTFGSGTRLTVV.

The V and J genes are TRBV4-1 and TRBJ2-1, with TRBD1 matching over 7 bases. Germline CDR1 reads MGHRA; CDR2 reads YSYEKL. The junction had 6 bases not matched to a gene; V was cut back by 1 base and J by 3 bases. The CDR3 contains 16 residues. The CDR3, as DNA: TGCGCCAGCAGCCAAGTAGGGACAGCGGACTACAATGAGCAGTTCTTC. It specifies CASSQVGTADYNEQFF.

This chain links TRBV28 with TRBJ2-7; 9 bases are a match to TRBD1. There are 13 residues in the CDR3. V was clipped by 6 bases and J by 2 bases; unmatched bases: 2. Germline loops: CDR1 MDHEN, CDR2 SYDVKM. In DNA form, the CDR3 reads TGTGCCAGCAGGCGGACAGGGGCCTACGAGCAGTACTTC. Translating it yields CASRRTGAYEQYF.

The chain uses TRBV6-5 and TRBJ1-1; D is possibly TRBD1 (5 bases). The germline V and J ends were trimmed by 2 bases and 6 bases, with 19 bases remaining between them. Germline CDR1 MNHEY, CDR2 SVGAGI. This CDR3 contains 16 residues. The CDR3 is CASSYQDARLGAEAFF. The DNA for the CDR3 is TGTGCCAGCAGTTACCAGGATGCCCGTCTAGGGGCTGAAGCTTTCTTT.

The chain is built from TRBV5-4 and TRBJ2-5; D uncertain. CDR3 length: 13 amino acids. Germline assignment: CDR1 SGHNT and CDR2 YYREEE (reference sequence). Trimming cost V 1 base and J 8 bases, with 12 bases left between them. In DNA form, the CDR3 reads TGTGCCAGCAGCTTGACCCCCAAGCGAACCCAGTACTTC. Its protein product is CASSLTPKRTQYF.

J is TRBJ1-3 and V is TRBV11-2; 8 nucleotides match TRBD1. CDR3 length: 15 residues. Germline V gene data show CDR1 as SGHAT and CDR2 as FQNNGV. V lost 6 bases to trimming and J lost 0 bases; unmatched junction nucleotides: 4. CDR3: CASRSTGGSGNTIYF. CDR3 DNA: TGTGCCAGCAGGTCAACAGGGGGCTCTGGAAACACCATATATTTT.

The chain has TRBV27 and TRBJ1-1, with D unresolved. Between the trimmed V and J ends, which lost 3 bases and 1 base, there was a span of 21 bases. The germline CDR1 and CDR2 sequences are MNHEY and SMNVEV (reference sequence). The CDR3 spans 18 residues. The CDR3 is CASSLSVGKRPPNTEAFF. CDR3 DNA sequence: TGTGCCAGCAGTTTGTCAGTCGGAAAGCGGCCCCCGAACACTGAAGCTTTCTTT.

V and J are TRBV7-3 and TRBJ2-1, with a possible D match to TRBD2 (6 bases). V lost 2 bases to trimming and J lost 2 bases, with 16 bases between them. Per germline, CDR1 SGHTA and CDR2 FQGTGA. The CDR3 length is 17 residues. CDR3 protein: CASSLVGTGAPYNEQFF. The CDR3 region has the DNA TGTGCCAGCAGCTTAGTCGGCACGGGAGCCCCCTACAATGAGCAGTTCTTC.

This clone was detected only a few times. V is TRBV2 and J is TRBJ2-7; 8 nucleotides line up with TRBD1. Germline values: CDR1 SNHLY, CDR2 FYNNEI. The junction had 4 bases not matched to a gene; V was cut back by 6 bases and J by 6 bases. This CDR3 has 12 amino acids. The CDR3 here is CASSRGQGEQYF. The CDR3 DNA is TGTGCCAGCAGCAGGGGGCAGGGCGAGCAGTACTTC.

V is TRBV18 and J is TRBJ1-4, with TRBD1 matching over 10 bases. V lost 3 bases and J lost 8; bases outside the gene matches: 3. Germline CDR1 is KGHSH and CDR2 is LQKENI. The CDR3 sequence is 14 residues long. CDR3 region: CASSPGQGDEKLFF. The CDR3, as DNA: TGTGCCAGCTCACCTGGACAGGGGGACGAAAAACTGTTTTTT.

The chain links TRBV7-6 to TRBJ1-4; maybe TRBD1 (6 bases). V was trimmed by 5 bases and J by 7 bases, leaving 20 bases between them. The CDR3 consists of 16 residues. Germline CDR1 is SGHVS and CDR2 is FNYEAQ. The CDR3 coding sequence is TGTGCCAGCAGCCGTCCCGTGGGGGGGCTTAGTGAAAAACTGTTTTTT. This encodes CASSRPVGGLSEKLFF.

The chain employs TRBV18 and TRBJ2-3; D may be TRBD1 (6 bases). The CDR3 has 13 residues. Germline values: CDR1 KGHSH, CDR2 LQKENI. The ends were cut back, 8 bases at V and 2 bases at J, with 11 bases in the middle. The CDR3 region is CASHRDTTDTQYF. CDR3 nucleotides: TGTGCCAGCCATCGGGACACCACAGATACGCAGTATTTT.

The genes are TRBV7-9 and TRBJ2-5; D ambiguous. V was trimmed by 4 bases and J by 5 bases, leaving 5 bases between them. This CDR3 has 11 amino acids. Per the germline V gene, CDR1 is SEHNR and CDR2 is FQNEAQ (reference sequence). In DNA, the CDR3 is TGTGCCAGCAGCTCTATGGAGACCCAGTACTTC. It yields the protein CASSSMETQYF. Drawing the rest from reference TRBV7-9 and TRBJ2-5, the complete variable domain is DTGVSQNPRHKITKRGQNVTFRCDPISEHNRLYWYRQTLGQGPEFLTYFQNEAQLEKSRLLSDRFSAERPKGSFSTLEIQRTEQGDSAMYLCASSSMETQYFGPGTRLLVL.

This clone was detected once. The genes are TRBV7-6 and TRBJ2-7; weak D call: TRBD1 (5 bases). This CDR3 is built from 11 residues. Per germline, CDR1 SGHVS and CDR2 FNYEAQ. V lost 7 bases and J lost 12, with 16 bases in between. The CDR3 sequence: CASTLDSILYF. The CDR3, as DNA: TGTGCCAGCACCCTAGACAGTATTTTGTACTTC.